These T cell receptor beta chains were read from a single sample in a study of T cells in Graves' hyperthyroidism and ophthalmopathy. Via MiXCR, TCRdb re-called the multiplex PCR reads, giving one row per CDR3 protein. The sample has about 520,000 distinct CDR3 sequences; less than 25% are singletons. Sequences were obtained from blood. These receptors came from a woman aged 25 to 39 with Graves' ophthalmopathy. Both conserved end residues are part of each CDR3. A D gene is named only where the DNA matches it firmly. Size tells how often a clone was seen (once, few, many) or the class of an expanded clone, and some rows leave it out.

NA,TRBV13,TRBJ1-1,few,TGTGCCAGCAGCTTACGAGGGGCCGGGGACACTGAAGCTTTCTTT,CASSLRGAGDTEAFF
TRBD1,TRBV12-3/TRBV12-4,TRBJ1-1,few,TGTGCCAGCAGTGCAGGGGACAGGGGGCAATCTGAAGCTTTCTTT,CASSAGDRGQSEAFF
TRBD1,TRBV30,TRBJ1-5,many,TGTGCCTGGAGCCAGGACAGGGTGACCCAGCATTTT,CAWSQDRVTQHF
TRBD1,TRBV7-9,TRBJ2-7,many,TGTGCCAGCAGCACGACAGGGGCGGTCGGCTACGAGCAGTACTTC,CASSTTGAVGYEQYF
NA,TRBV29-1,TRBJ1-1,NA,TGCAGCGACGGACGGGCTGAAGCTTTCTTT,CSDGRAEAFF
NA,TRBV5-1,TRBJ1-1,many,TGCGCCAGCAGCTTGGGTGGAGGCGTTGAAGCTTTCTTT,CASSLGGGVEAFF
TRBD1,TRBV7-8,TRBJ2-7,many,TGTGCCAGCAAAGACAGGGGGACCTACGAGCAGTACTTC,CASKDRGTYEQYF
NA,TRBV2,TRBJ1-5,many,TGTGCCAGCAGTAACTCGGTCGGGGTAGGAAATCAGCCCCAGCATTTT,CASSNSVGVGNQPQHF
NA,TRBV24-1,TRBJ1-1,many,TGTGCCACCAGGGGGGTGGGAACTGAAGCTTTCTTT,CATRGVGTEAFF
TRBD1,TRBV6-1,TRBJ1-6,NA,TGTGCCAGCAGTGCGGGACAGGGAAGGGGTTCACCCCTCCACTTT,CASSAGQGRGSPLHF
NA,TRBV6-4,TRBJ1-5,many,TGTGCCAGCAGGTGGGGTTTTGGCGGGGACGGCAATCAGCCCCAGCATTTT,CASRWGFGGDGNQPQHF
NA,TRBV6-5,TRBJ1-1,many,TGTGCCAGCAGTTACTCGGCGGGAAAAGCTGAAGCTTTCTTT,CASSYSAGKAEAFF
NA,TRBV20-1,TRBJ2-7,many,TGCAGTCCACGTGGGGGTAGGGGCGAGCAGTACTTC,CSPRGGRGEQYF
TRBD1,TRBV6-1,TRBJ1-5,few,TGTGCCAGCAAACCCGGGACAGGTAGCAATCAGCCCCAGCATTTT,CASKPGTGSNQPQHF
TRBD2,TRBV7-9,TRBJ2-5,many,TGTGCCAGCAGCTGGAATCGGGGACTAGCCGGTGAGACCCAGTACTTC,CASSWNRGLAGETQYF
NA,TRBV20-1,TRBJ1-2,NA,TGCAGTGCTAGGGGCATTTCGGGTAGACAAGCCTATGGCTACACCTTC,CSARGISGRQAYGYTF
NA,TRBV12-3/TRBV12-4,TRBJ1-2,many,TGTGCAGTGGCCCTGGACTATGGCTACACCTTC,CAVALDYGYTF
NA,TRBV13,TRBJ2-5,NA,TGTGCCAGCAGCCAGGGCGAAACTAGCTTTAAAGAGACCCAGTACTTC,CASSQGETSFKETQYF
TRBD1,TRBV28,TRBJ1-5,many,TGTGCCAGCAGTTTATCCAGGACAGGGAAATTCAATCAGCCCCAGCATTTT,CASSLSRTGKFNQPQHF
NA,TRBV12-3/TRBV12-4,TRBJ1-1,many,TGTGCCAGCAGTTTTTACCAACAAAGCCCTGAAGCTTTCTTT,CASSFYQQSPEAFF
NA,TRBV6-2/TRBV6-3,TRBJ2-4,many,TGTGCCAGCAGCCCCCGGCAACTAGCCAAAAACATTCAGTACTTC,CASSPRQLAKNIQYF
NA,TRBV18,TRBJ2-5,many,TGTGCCAGCTCACCTCAGCTGGGGGACACAGAGACCCAGTACTTC,CASSPQLGDTETQYF
NA,TRBV7-9,TRBJ1-3,many,TGTGCCAGCAGCTTGAGGGAGGGAAACACCATATATTTT,CASSLREGNTIYF
NA,TRBV2,TRBJ1-1,many,TGTGCCAGCAAGGTTCGTTGGAGGACTGAAGCTTTCTTT,CASKVRWRTEAFF
NA,TRBV12-3/TRBV12-4,TRBJ2-7,many,TGTGCCAGCACCTGGGGTTCGGACTACGAGCAGTACTTC,CASTWGSDYEQYF
NA,TRBV10-3,TRBJ1-4,many,TGTGCCGGGGGTACGAGCAGAGGGCGAGGTGAAAAACTGTTTTTT,CAGGTSRGRGEKLFF
NA,TRBV13,TRBJ1-3,many,TGTGCCAGCAGCTCCCTAAGGTGGGAATCTGGAAACACCATATATTTT,CASSSLRWESGNTIYF
TRBD1,TRBV6-5,TRBJ1-1,NA,TGTGCCAGCAGTTATTCGGGACAGCTAAACACTGAAGCTTTCTTT,CASSYSGQLNTEAFF
NA,TRBV2,TRBJ1-1,few,TGTGTCAGCAGTGAAGGAGACAGGCCGGGTCTCTCCGAAGCTTTCTTT,CVSSEGDRPGLSEAFF
NA,TRBV29-1,TRBJ1-1,NA,TGCAGCGTTGGACGGCGTCTGAACACTGAAGCTTTCTTT,CSVGRRLNTEAFF
NA,TRBV6-1,TRBJ1-3,NA,TGTGCCAGCAGTGTGGAGGGGTACGGAAACACCATATATTTT,CASSVEGYGNTIYF
NA,TRBV5-1,TRBJ1-2,many,TGCGCCAGCAGCTCCGGGGATGGCTACACCTTC,CASSSGDGYTF
TRBD1,TRBV28,TRBJ1-1,many,TGTGCCAGCAGTCACTCCAGGACAGGGGGGAACACTGAAGCTTTCTTT,CASSHSRTGGNTEAFF
NA,TRBV20-1,TRBJ1-5,many,TGCAGTGCTAGGGAGAGTTTGAGCAATCAGCCCCAGCATTTT,CSARESLSNQPQHF
TRBD2,TRBV6-2/TRBV6-3,TRBJ2-2,few,TGTGCCAGCAGTTACTCGATGTCAGCTAGCGGGAAGTACACCGGGGAGCTGTTTTTT,CASSYSMSASGKYTGELFF
TRBD1,TRBV6-1,TRBJ2-7,NA,TGTGCCAGCAGTGTCTACGGGACAGGGGGAGAGCAGTACTTC,CASSVYGTGGEQYF
NA,TRBV11-1,TRBJ1-2,few,TGTGCCAGCAGCCCCCCGCTCGGTCATCTGAACTATGGCTACACCTTC,CASSPPLGHLNYGYTF
NA,TRBV20-1,TRBJ2-2,many,TGCAGTGCTAGACAGAGGGGATATTTCACCGGGGAGCTGTTTTTT,CSARQRGYFTGELFF
NA,TRBV6-5,TRBJ2-7,NA,TGTGCCAGCAGTTCAAAGGTTGTGCGTGGCTACGAGCAGTACTTC,CASSSKVVRGYEQYF
TRBD1,TRBV10-1,TRBJ2-7,NA,TGCGCCAGCAGCTTCGACAGGGCGAACGAGCAGTACTTC,CASSFDRANEQYF
NA,TRBV12-3/TRBV12-4,TRBJ1-3,many,TGTGCCAGCAGTTTAGACCTGCGAAACACCATATATTTT,CASSLDLRNTIYF
NA,TRBV6-1,TRBJ2-5,NA,TGTGCCAGCAGGCCCAGGGATCTGGAGACCCAGTACTTC,CASRPRDLETQYF
TRBD1,TRBV27,TRBJ2-7,many,TGTGCCAGCAGTCACCGGGACAGGGTCGGCGAGCAGTACTTC,CASSHRDRVGEQYF
TRBD1,TRBV12-3/TRBV12-4,TRBJ2-7,NA,TGTGCCAGCACCCCGACAGGGGAAATCCACGAGCAGTACTTC,CASTPTGEIHEQYF
NA,TRBV11-2,TRBJ1-2,few,TGTGCCAGCAGCTTAGTCCCCAGGGGCTACACCTTC,CASSLVPRGYTF
TRBD1,TRBV6-2/TRBV6-3,TRBJ2-7,many,TGTGCCAGCCGGGACAGACGTCTCGAGCAGTACTTC,CASRDRRLEQYF
NA,TRBV11-2,TRBJ1-5,many,TGTGCCAGCAGCGACACCTTCTATCAGCCCCAGCATTTT,CASSDTFYQPQHF
TRBD1,TRBV3-1,TRBJ1-1,many,TGTGCCAGCAGCCAAGGGGCAGGGGGCACTGAAGCTTTCTTT,CASSQGAGGTEAFF
NA,TRBV12-3/TRBV12-4,TRBJ2-7,many,TGTGCCAGCAGTTTAGAGGGTACCGTCTACGAGCAGTACTTC,CASSLEGTVYEQYF
NA,TRBV7-8,TRBJ1-2,NA,TGTGCCAGCAGCCCCTATTCCATCCAAGACTATGGTTACACCTTC,CASSPYSIQDYGYTF
NA,TRBV14,TRBJ1-2,few,TGTGCCAGCAGCCCGGTTGGGGGATACTATGGCTACACCTTC,CASSPVGGYYGYTF
NA,TRBV13,TRBJ2-7,few,TGTGCCAGCAGCTTATCGTCTATAGGTATATACGAGCAGTACTTC,CASSLSSIGIYEQYF
NA,TRBV20-1,TRBJ2-5,NA,TGCAGTGCTGTACGGCCCGCCGGGGAGACCCAGTACTTC,CSAVRPAGETQYF
NA,TRBV5-1,TRBJ2-7,NA,TGCGCCAGCAGCTCGCCGGGACGGGGCCCCTACGAGCAGTACTTC,CASSSPGRGPYEQYF
NA,TRBV28,TRBJ2-7,many,TGTGCCAGCAGTTTGGGTGGGGGGTCTGCCTACGAGCAGTACTTC,CASSLGGGSAYEQYF
NA,TRBV6-1,TRBJ1-5,many,TGTGCCAGCAGTATGGCGTCCAATCAGCCCCAGCATTTT,CASSMASNQPQHF
NA,TRBV12-3/TRBV12-4,TRBJ2-5,many,TGTGCCAGCAGTTTGGGGCAGGTCGGGGAGACCCAGTACTTC,CASSLGQVGETQYF
NA,TRBV18,TRBJ1-1,many,TGTGCCAGCTCACCCTTCGACAGAGACACTGAAGCTTTCTTT,CASSPFDRDTEAFF
TRBD2,TRBV6-2/TRBV6-3,TRBJ2-2,once,TGTGCCAGCAACTCCCCGGGGCGGGGGGGCCGCGTCACCGGGGAGCTGTTTTTT,CASNSPGRGGRVTGELFF